This T cell receptor beta chain was observed in a study of cytomegalovirus exposure and HLA in healthy donors (dated by TCRdb to about 2017). For context, the study as a whole: According to an earlier analysis of 587 of the donors, 200 million or so T cells yielded some 110 million unique TCR beta sequences and about 280 Gb of sequence data. Roughly five DR-DQ haplotypes were handled as single units for association and clustering, since linkage in the cohort was strong. In addition to the first cohort of 666 subjects, a separate validation cohort of about 120 different subjects was used. An earlier analysis of more than 450 of the donors used high-throughput TCR beta sequencing to judge whether each TCR beta V gene segment behaved as functional or pseudogenic. Donor age, sex, ethnicity and CMV serostatus were compiled together with the repertoire data. To predict cytomegalovirus infection status, the study combined high-throughput TCR immunosequencing, statistical association of individual TCRs with disease status, and machine learning. A later analysis re-analyzed previously published TCR beta repertoires from several hundred donors and added high-resolution HLA genotyping to study TCR occurrence patterns. All discovery cohort repertoires had been generated on a single sequencing platform. Typing coverage varied by locus: roughly 620-630 donors for A, B, C, DRB1 and DQB1; roughly 500 for DQA1; more than 600 for DPA1; around 490 for DPB1. HLA typing covered class I and class II loci at four-digit resolution. Genome-wide SNP genotypes for about 60% of the roughly 670 donors were used in a later genetic analysis, which treated that subset as a discovery cohort. The T cell repertoires of under 700 subjects were profiled by immunosequencing and related to cytomegalovirus serostatus. The aim of the study was to test whether cataloging public T cell receptors could identify signatures of past pathogen exposure. Roughly 300 gigabases of sequencing data and around 85 million unique TCR sequences made up an early release that covered fewer than 650 HLA-typed donors. The genetic ancestry cluster associated with self-reported Caucasian donors included 70% to 85% of the approximately 400 genotyped donors. Across approximately 400 genotyped donors of the cohort, an average of approximately 240,000 unique TCR beta nucleotide sequences per donor were sequenced, and around 20% of those sequences were non-productive. Rather than drawing on any new phenotypic data, the later analysis identified candidate immune exposures from TCR beta sequences and the way those sequences occurred across donors.

The method behind the library was the immunoSEQ multiplex PCR assay. For the multiplex PCR, a mixture combining 60 forward primers for TCR Vbeta segments and 13 reverse primers for TCR Jbeta segments was used. A multiplex PCR assay on genomic DNA amplified the CDR3 region of rearranged TCR beta genes. The amplified TCR beta libraries were sequenced on the Illumina HiSeq System as 87-base-pair reads. In the original analysis: In a later analysis, tens of millions of unique TCR beta chains were counted across the approximately 640 repertoires, and around 10 million of these chains were shared by at least two donors. A nearest-neighbor algorithm error-corrected the raw reads and collapsed the reads into unique sequences, merging closely related sequences to remove PCR and sequencing errors. Alignment of CDR3 sequences to IMGT reference sequences was used to assign V, D and J gene segments. Each retained sequence needed at least a six-nucleotide match to both a V gene segment and a J gene segment. A rearrangement was called productive if the CDR3 had no stop codons and remained in frame with V and J, and every other rearrangement was called non-productive. Following IMGT convention, CDR3 was defined as the stretch from the second conserved V-encoded cysteine to the conserved J-encoded phenylalanine. The earlier analysis of roughly 590 of the donors excluded sequences that lacked an unambiguous match to a single V gene segment. In an earlier analysis of almost 600 of the donors, a V segment was called functional when productive rearrangements were above 56.7%, and segregating when the standard deviation between donors exceeded 5%. A statistical classification framework was built for diagnosing cytomegalovirus status from the catalog of TCR beta chain sequences. V and J gene assignment, in a later analysis, came from comparing TCR nucleotide sequences with IMGT/GENE-DB human TR gene sequences. A later analysis assigned CDR3 sequences and most-parsimonious VDJ recombination scenarios with the TCRdist pipeline. A later analysis defined each TCR beta chain by its CDR3 amino acid sequence plus V-gene family, and excluded reads lacking a unique V-gene family. To address suspected cross-contamination and a sequencing artifact, a later analysis removed under 600 highly shared, low-generation-probability nucleotide sequences. In a later analysis, a clonal expansion index was calculated for each public chain from normalized within-repertoire ranks of inferred template counts. In a later analysis, generation probabilities were computed using a VDJ recombination model fitted to out-of-frame rearrangements, and the results were checked against IGoR. A later analysis scored TCR-TCR, TCR-HLA and TCR-CMV co-occurrence with hypergeometric tests, applying a repertoire-size bias correction to TCR pairs. False discovery rates were estimated in a later analysis by permuting HLA or CMV assignments 20 times. A later analysis grouped co-occurring TCRs with DBSCAN, adding TCRdist sequence similarity when clustering within HLA-allele-positive subsets. For co-occurrence clustering, repertoires with fewer than 30,000 or more than 120,000 public chains were excluded, along with a handful of repertoires with anomalous nucleotide sharing. As stored in TCRdb, this immuneACCESS dataset retains in-frame rearrangements with V and J assigned. A fraction of the clones does not appear; measured against another copy, unresolved V genes explain less than half of the discrepancy, and the remainder lacks a known reason. V and J calls and clone size are as listed in that table; D and trimming were resolved from the DNA. Recorded for this sample are over 100,000 clones; 69% of them occurred a single time. The ten most abundant clones make up about 5% of the sample.

The research as a whole found: Because HLA typing was unavailable for some donors at each locus, only the typed subset was used in association tests. In a later analysis, the rate of TCR association differed among HLA loci, with DRB1 alleles having the most associated TCRs and HLA-C alleles having the fewest. Only TCR beta chains were sequenced in this cohort, and the absence of alpha or paired-chain data limited detectable features. In vitro tests confirmed that three of the cytomegalovirus-associated TCR beta chains recognize cytomegalovirus antigens. The classifier was reported to diagnose cytomegalovirus status with high specificity and sensitivity in both the original and validation cohorts. Roughly uniform sequencing depth across donors was assumed in presence/absence analyses, although this assumption may not hold. The sequencing pipeline was judged likely to have produced a cluster of highly shared sequence variants as a technical artifact. When HLA alleles, especially DR and DQ, strongly co-occurred, attributing TCR associations to individual alleles was difficult. The authors suggested that the approach could potentially be extended to other disease states and immunological phenotypes. A later analysis found that HLA-associated TCR beta chains were more clonally expanded and had lower generation probabilities than equally common non-associated chains. Compared with the roughly 700-donor mean, donors in an Asian-associated ancestry cluster had fewer N-insertions in productive TCRs, according to a later genetic analysis. A later genetic analysis associated a missense DCLRE1C variant with V-gene and J-gene trimming of TCR beta chains, and an independent cohort replicated the association. A further reported finding was that TCR beta sequences accurately predicted the HLA-A and HLA-B alleles for most subjects in the first cohort. The 87-base-pair reads could not distinguish some IMGT-functional V segments, including TRBV6-2 and TRBV6-3, so those segments were excluded. At a false discovery rate of 0.05, a later analysis linked fewer than 20,000 TCR beta sequences to specific HLA alleles. According to a later analysis, most CMV-associated TCR beta chains appeared to be HLA-restricted, and the HLA associations seemed to be driven largely by CMV exposure. The study listed 150 to 200 TCR beta chains as associated with cytomegalovirus. Correlated functional status among segregating V segments might be attributable to linkage disequilibrium, but an unknown experimental factor could not be ruled out. Because counts were too low, around 18 rarely observed V segments, including chromosome 9 orphons, were left out of the earlier analysis of over 550 of the donors. The only immune exposure information available for the cohort was CMV serostatus. In an earlier analysis of 587 of the donors, most TCR beta V segments appeared in productive rearrangements about 90% or about 30% of the time, broadly matching IMGT annotations. Most TCR sequences were seen in very few donors, while some public TCRs were found in many individuals. According to a later analysis, parvovirus B19, influenza, CMV and Epstein-Barr virus appeared linked to several top co-occurrence clusters.

The cohort was made up of around 720 healthy bone marrow donors. At the time of sampling, all cohort members were nominally healthy, though unrecorded immune exposures were likely present. The donor tested CMV seropositive and was one of the 289 seropositive cohort members. Each donor provided a peripheral blood sample, and peripheral blood mononuclear cells were used for TCR beta sequencing. The Qiagen DNeasy Blood Extraction Kit was used to extract genomic DNA from the blood cell samples. The CDR3 has 11 amino acids, counting the end cysteine and phenylalanine. The retained sequence is limited to the CDR3, 33 bases, with the frame set at the first base. The junction carries 7 bases between V and J, which are trimmed by 6 bases and 5 bases respectively. The germline V gene sets CDR1 to SGHAT and CDR2 to FQNNGV. On this clone: This clone's antigen is unknown. Base qualities were left out, and no much larger clone turns up one base away.

This clonotype was obtained from a woman aged 70-85 years in good health and CMV-seropositive. Sequencing input: PBMCs. Recombination linked TRBV11-2 to TRBJ2-5; the D region possibly corresponds to TRBD2 (5 bases align). The CDR3 region reads CASRRGETQYF. The DNA reads as follows: TGTGCCAGCAGGCGCGGGGAGACCCAGTACTTC.